A single sample gave rise to the 10 T cell receptor beta chains below, sequenced in a study of T cells in Graves' hyperthyroidism and ophthalmopathy. TCR beta CDR3 sequences were amplified from RNA transcripts. The primer set for the first-round RT-PCR of the TCR CDR3 was HTBI. TCRdb re-derived calls from the multiplex PCR reads in MiXCR, one entry per CDR3 protein. The table shows fewer than 650,000 distinct CDR3 sequences, with 12% to 15% occurring only once. The source material was blood. These receptors came from a middle-aged woman with Graves' hyperthyroidism.

The chain combines TRBV6-1 with TRBJ1-2; D ambiguous. V lost 8 bases and J lost 7, with 14 bases in between. Germline lookup yields CDR1 MNHNS and CDR2 SASEGT. This CDR3 spans 12 amino acids. The CDR3 protein is CASARLGLGYTF. DNA of the CDR3: TGTGCCAGCGCCCGGCTGGGTCTTGGCTACACCTTC.

The chain uses TRBV6-1 and TRBJ2-2; D might be TRBD1 (5 bases). Germline CDR1 and CDR2: MNHNS and SASEGT. Trimming took 6 bases from V and 2 from J, leaving 13 bases between them. CDR3 size: 15 residues. In DNA, the CDR3 is TGTGCCAGCAGGCTCTTTGGGGCCAACACCGGGGAGCTGTTTTTT. It is translated as CASRLFGANTGELFF.

This clonotype turned up a few times. In nucleotides, the CDR3 is TGTGCCTGGAACCAACACACAACTAATGAAAAACTGTTTTTT. Translating gives CAWNQHTTNEKLFF. The chain has TRBV30 and TRBJ1-4, with unresolved D. Deletions cut 4 bases from V and 0 bases from J, with 9 bases between. The CDR3 is 14 amino acids. Germline V lookup: CDR1 GTSNPN, CDR2 SVGIG (reference sequence).

This clonotype was observed a few times. This rearrangement joins TRBV7-9 to TRBJ2-7; the match to TRBD2 covers 12 bases. This CDR3 comprises 17 residues. Trimming at V came to 1 base and at J to 3 bases, leaving 7 bases not matched to a gene. Germline CDR1 is SEHNR and CDR2 is FQNEAQ (reference sequence). CDR3 protein: CASSLGATSGRIYEQYF. Written as DNA, the CDR3 is TGTGCCAGCAGCTTAGGGGCCACTAGCGGGAGGATCTACGAGCAGTACTTC.

This clonotype was recorded many times. The CDR3 coding sequence is TGTGCCAGCAGCCGGGGACTGAACACCGGGGAGCTGTTTTTT. This sequence encodes CASSRGLNTGELFF. This chain joins TRBV12-3 or TRBV12-4 and TRBJ2-2; a weak D match, TRBD2 (6 bases). The germline V and J ends were trimmed by 6 bases and 1 base, with 9 bases remaining between them. The CDR3 loop spans 14 amino acids.

This clonotype was detected ten times or more. This chain uses TRBV12-3 or TRBV12-4 with TRBJ2-5; the match to TRBD2 covers 8 bases. This CDR3 spans 14 amino acids. Trimming cost V 5 bases and J 4 bases; bases outside gene matches: 6. The CDR3 spells CASSSGSFPETQYF. The DNA of the CDR3 is TGTGCCAGCAGTAGCGGGAGCTTCCCAGAGACCCAGTACTTC.

The gene calls are TRBV7-3 and TRBJ2-2; no reliable D call. Trimming cost V 2 bases and J 4 bases, with 8 bases left between them. The germline CDR1 and CDR2 sequences are SGHTA and FQGTGA. The CDR3 extends over 14 amino acids. Here the CDR3 reads CASSLVSSTGELFF. The CDR3 region has the DNA TGTGCCAGCAGCTTAGTCTCGAGCACCGGGGAGCTGTTTTTT. Using reference TRBV7-3 and TRBJ2-2 for the parts outside the CDR3, the full variable domain is GAGVSQTPSNKVTEKGKYVELRCDPISGHTALYWYRQSLGQGPEFLIYFQGTGAADDSGLPNDRFFAVRPEGSVSTLKIQRTERGDSAVYLCASSLVSSTGELFFGEGSRLTVL.

This clonotype was picked up many times. The rearrangement links TRBV30 to TRBJ2-3; 8 bases agree with TRBD2. The CDR3 is 14 amino acids. The germline gives CDR1 GTSNPN, CDR2 SVGIG (reference sequence). J was trimmed by 3 bases and V by 3 bases; bases with no gene match: 5. CDR3 sequence reads: CAWRVAGLTDTQYF. DNA of the CDR3: TGTGCCTGGAGGGTAGCGGGACTTACAGATACGCAGTATTTT.

This clonotype came up many times. The rearrangement uses TRBV7-2 and TRBJ2-2; 9 bases match TRBD2. The CDR3 consists of 16 residues. The germline CDR1 and CDR2 sequences are SGHTA and FQGNSA. Unmatched junction bases numbered 6, after V lost 0 bases and J lost 7 bases. CDR3 sequence (DNA): TGTGCCAGCAGCTTAGCTAGCGGGAGATCGGGCGGGGAGCTGTTTTTT. Translating it yields CASSLASGRSGGELFF. Full variable domain (rest looked up from reference TRBV7-2 and TRBJ2-2): GAGVSQSPSNKVTEKGKDVELRCDPISGHTALYWYRQSLGQGLEFLIYFQGNSAPDKSGLPSDRFSAERTGGSVSTLTIQRTQQEDSAVYLCASSLASGRSGGELFFGEGSRLTVL.

Comments on this clonotype: A much larger clone lies a single base off, so this may be a read error. The chain combines TRBV20-1 with TRBJ2-5; TRBD2 might be the D (5 bases). V gave up 3 bases and J gave up 7 bases, with 15 bases separating them. CDR3 length: 13 residues. Germline lookup yields CDR1 DFQATT and CDR2 SNEGSKA (reference sequence). CDR3 protein: CSASKSLAGTQYF. CDR3 bases: TGCAGTGCTAGTAAATCCCTCGCGGGGACCCAGTACTTC.